The sequence of this T cell receptor beta chain was determined in a study of blood T cell repertoires in COVID-19. Study-wide context: Italy, Spain and the United States were the sources of the convalescent and acute COVID-19 samples. PBMCs, B-cell-depleted T cells, or T cells were the source of the cDNA or gDNA that made up the material.

V lost 7 bases, J lost 8 bases, and 19 bases stayed unmatched. The CDR3 spans 18 residues. The germline V gene encodes CDR1 ENHRY and CDR2 SYGVKD. This table comes from immunoSEQ multiplex PCR, and its TCRdb copy is limited to in-frame clones, with some not included. The sample yields a few hundred thousand clones, 65% to 85% seen once. The cohort comprised adults aged about 18 to 90 years residing in some 24 US areas. A single count supports this clone. The chain carries TRBV10-3 and TRBJ1-6, with 8 bases lining up with TRBD1. Sequences were obtained from PBMCs or T cells enriched from blood (not recorded which). The source is a man aged 45-65 years who had recovered from COVID-19. In nucleotides, the CDR3 is TGTGCCATCATGGGGGACGGGACAGGTCCTATGGGGGATTCACCCCTCCACTTT. Protein product: CAIMGDGTGPMGDSPLHF.